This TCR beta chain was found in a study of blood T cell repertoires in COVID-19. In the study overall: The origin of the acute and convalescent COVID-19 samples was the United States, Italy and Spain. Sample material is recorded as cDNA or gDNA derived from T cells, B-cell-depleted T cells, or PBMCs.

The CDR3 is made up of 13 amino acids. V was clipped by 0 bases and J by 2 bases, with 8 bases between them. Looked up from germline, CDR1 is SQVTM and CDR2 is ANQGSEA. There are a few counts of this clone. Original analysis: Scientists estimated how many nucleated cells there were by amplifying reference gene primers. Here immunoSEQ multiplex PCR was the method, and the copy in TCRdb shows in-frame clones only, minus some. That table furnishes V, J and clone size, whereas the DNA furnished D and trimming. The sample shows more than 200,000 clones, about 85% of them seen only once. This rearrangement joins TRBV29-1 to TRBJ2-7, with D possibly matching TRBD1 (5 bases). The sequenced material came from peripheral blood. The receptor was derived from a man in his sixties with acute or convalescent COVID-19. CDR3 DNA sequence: TGCAGCGTTGAAGACGACAGTACCTACGAGCAGTACTTC. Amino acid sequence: CSVEDDSTYEQYF.